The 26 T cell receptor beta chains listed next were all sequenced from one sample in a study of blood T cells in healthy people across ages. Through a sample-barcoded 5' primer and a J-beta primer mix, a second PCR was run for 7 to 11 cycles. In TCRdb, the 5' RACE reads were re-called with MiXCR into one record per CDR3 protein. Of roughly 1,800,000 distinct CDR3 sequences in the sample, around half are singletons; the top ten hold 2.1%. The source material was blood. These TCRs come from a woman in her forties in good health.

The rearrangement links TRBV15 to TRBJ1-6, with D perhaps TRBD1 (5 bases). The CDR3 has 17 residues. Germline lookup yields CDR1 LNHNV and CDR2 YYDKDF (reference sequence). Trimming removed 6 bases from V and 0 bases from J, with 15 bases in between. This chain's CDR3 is CATRHGDLSSYNSPLHF. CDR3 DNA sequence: TGTGCCACCAGACACGGGGACCTCTCCTCCTATAATTCACCCCTCCACTTT.

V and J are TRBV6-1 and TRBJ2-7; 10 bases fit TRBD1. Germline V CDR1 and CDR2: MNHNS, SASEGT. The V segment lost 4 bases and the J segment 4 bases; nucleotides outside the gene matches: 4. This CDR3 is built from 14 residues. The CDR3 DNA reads TGTGCCAGCAGTGCGGGGGACAGGGGATACGAGCAGTACTTC. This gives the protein CASSAGDRGYEQYF.

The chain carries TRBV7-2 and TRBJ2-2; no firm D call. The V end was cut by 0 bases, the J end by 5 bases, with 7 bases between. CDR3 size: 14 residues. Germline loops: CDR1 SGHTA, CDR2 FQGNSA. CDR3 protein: CASSLAGKTGELFF. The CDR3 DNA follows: TGTGCCAGCAGCTTAGCAGGAAAGACCGGGGAGCTGTTTTTT.

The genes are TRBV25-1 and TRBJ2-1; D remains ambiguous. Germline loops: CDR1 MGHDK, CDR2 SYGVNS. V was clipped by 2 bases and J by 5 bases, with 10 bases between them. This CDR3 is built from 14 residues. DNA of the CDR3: TGTGCCAGCAGTGAAGGGAAAGGGAACAATGAGCAGTTCTTC. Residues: CASSEGKGNNEQFF.

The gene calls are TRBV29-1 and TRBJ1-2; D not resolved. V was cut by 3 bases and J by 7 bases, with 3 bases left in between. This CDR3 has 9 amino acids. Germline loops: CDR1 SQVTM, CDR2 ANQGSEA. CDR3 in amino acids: CSVDTGYTF. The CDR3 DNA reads TGCAGCGTTGACACTGGCTACACCTTC.

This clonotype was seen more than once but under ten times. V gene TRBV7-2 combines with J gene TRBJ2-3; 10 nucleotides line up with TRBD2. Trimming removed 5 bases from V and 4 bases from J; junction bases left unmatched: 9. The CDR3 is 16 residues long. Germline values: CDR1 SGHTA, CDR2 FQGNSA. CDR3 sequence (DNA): TGTGCCAGCAGCCAAAAGCGGGGGGGCCTTTCAGATACGCAGTATTTT. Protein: CASSQKRGGLSDTQYF.

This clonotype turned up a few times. CDR3 nucleotide sequence: TGCAGTGCTAGATCTCCGACTAGCGGGGCCACAGATACGCAGTATTTT. It is translated as CSARSPTSGATDTQYF. The chain joins TRBV20-1 to TRBJ2-3; 11 nucleotides match TRBD2. The CDR3 is 16 amino acids. CDR1 and CDR2 (germline): DFQATT, SNEGSKA (reference sequence). Trimming took 2 bases from V and 2 from J; bases not matched to a gene: 6.

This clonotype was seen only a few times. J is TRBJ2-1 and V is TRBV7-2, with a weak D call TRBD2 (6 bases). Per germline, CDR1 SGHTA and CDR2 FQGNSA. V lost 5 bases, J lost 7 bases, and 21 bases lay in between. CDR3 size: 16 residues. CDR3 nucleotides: TGTGCCAGCAGCCACCTGCCGGGACTCGGGTCAAATGAGCAGTTCTTC. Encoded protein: CASSHLPGLGSNEQFF.

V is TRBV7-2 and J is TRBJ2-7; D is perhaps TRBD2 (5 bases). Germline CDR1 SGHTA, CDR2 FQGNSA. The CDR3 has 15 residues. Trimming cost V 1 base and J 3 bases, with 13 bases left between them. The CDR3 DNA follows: TGTGCCAGCAGCTTAGTTTCTCTAGGGAGCTACGAGCAGTACTTC. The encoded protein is CASSLVSLGSYEQYF.

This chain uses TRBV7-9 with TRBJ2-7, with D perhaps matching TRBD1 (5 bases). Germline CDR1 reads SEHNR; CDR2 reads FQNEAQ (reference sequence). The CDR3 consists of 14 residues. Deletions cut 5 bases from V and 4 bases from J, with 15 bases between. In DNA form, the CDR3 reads TGTGCCAGCAGCCAGACACAAAAGGGGTACGAGCAGTACTTC. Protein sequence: CASSQTQKGYEQYF.

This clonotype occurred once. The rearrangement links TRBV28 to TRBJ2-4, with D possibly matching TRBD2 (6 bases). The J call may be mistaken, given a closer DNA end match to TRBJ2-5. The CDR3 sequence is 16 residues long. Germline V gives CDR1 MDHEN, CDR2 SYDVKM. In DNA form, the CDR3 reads TGTGCCAGCAGTCCAACGGCACGGGGGACGAGGGAGACCCAGTACTTC. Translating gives CASSPTARGTRETQYF.

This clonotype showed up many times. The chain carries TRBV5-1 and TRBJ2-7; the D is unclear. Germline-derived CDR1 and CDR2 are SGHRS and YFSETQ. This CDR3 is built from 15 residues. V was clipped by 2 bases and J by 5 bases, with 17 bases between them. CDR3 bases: TGCGCCAGCAGCTTAACTCCTCTAGGTGGAAACGAGCAGTACTTC. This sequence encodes CASSLTPLGGNEQYF.

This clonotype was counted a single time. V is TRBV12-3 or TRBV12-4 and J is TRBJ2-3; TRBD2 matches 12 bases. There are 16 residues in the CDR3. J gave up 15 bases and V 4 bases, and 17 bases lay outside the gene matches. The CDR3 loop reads CASSSKTSGGTDVQYF. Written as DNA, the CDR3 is TGTGCCAGCAGTTCCAAGACTAGCGGGGGCACAGATGTGCAATATTTT.

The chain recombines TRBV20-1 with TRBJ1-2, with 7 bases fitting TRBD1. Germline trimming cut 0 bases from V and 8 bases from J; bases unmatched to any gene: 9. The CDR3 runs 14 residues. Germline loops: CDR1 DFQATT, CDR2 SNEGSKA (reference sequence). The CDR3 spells CSARDAGGVGGYTF. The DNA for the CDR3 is TGCAGTGCTAGAGATGCAGGGGGAGTGGGGGGCTACACCTTC.

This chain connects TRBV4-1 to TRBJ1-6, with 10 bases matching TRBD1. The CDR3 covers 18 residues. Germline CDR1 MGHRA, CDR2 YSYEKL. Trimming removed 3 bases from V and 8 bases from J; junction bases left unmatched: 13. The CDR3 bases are TGCGCCAGCAGCCATAAAGGGACAGGGGCGATACAAGATTCACCCCTCCACTTT. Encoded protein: CASSHKGTGAIQDSPLHF.

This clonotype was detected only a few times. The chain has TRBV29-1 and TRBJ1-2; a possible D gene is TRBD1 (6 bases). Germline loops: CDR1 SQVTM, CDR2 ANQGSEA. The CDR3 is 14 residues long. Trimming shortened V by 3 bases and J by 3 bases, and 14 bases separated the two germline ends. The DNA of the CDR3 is TGCAGCGTTGATGGCAGGGACACATACTATGGCTACACCTTC. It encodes CSVDGRDTYYGYTF.

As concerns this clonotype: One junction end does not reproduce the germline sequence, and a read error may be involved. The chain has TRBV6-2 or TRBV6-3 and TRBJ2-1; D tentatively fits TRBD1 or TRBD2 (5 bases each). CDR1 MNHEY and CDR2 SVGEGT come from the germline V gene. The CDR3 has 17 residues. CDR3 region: CAISGTLTPNRYKEQFF. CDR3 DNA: TGTGCCATATCCGGGACCCTTACCCCGAATCGTTACAAGGAGCAGTTCTTC.

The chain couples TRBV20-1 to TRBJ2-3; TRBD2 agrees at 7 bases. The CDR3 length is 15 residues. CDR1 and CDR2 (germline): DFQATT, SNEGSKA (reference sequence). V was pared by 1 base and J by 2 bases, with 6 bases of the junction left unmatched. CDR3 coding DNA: TGCAGTGCTAGAGTCCTAGCGGACAACACAGATACGCAGTATTTT. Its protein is CSARVLADNTDTQYF.

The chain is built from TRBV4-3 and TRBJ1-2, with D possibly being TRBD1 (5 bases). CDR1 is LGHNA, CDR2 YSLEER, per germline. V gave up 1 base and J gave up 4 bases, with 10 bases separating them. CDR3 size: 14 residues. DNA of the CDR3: TGCGCCAGCAGCCAAGGACAGACCGTCTATGGCTACACCTTC. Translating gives CASSQGQTVYGYTF.

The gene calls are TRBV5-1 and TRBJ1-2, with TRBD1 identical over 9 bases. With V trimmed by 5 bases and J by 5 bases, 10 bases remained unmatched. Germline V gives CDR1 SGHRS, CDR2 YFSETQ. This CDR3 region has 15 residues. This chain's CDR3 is CASSLQGQGKYGYTF. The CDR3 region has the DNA TGCGCCAGCAGTTTACAAGGACAGGGGAAATATGGCTACACCTTC.

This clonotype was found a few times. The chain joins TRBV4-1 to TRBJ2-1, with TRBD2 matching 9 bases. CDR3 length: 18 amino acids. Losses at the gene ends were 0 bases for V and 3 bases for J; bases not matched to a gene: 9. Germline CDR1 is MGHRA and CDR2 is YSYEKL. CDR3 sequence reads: CASSQDPSAGGFYNEQFF. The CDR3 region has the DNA TGCGCCAGCAGCCAAGATCCGAGTGCGGGGGGGTTCTACAATGAGCAGTTCTTC.

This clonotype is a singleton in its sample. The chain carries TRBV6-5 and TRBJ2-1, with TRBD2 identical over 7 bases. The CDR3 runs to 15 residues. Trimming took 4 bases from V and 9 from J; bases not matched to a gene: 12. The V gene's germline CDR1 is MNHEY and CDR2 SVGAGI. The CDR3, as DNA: TGTGCCAGCAGTTTCAGCGGGGTTCCCGGTGGTGAGCAGTTCTTC. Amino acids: CASSFSGVPGGEQFF.

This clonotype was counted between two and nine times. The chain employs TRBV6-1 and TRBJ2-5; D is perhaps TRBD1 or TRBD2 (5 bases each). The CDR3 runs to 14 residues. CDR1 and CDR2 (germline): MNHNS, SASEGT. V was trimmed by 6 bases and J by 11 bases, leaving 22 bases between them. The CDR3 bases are TGTGCCAGCAGGCCCACCGGGACGAGTCATGGGCAGTACTTC. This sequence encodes CASRPTGTSHGQYF.

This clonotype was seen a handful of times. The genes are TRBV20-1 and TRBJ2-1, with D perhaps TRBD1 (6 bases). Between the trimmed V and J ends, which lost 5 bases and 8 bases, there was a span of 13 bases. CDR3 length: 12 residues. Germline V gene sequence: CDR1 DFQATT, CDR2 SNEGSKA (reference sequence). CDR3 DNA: TGCAGTGCTCACAGGGTTGCGGATGAGCAGTTCTTC. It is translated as CSAHRVADEQFF.

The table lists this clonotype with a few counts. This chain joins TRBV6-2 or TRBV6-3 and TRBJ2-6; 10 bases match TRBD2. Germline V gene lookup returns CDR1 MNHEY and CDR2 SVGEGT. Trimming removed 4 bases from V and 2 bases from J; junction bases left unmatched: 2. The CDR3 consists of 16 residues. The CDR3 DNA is TGTGCCAGCAGTTTAGCGGGGGGACCTGGGGCCAACGTCCTGACTTTC. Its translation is CASSLAGGPGANVLTF.

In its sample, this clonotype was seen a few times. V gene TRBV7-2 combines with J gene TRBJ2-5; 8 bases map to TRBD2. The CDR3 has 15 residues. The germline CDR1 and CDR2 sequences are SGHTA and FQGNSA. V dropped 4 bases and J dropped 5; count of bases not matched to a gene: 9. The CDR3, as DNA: TGTGCCAGCAGCTCTCCGGGGGGGCAAGGGGAGACCCAGTACTTC. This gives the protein CASSSPGGQGETQYF.